These 14 T cell receptor beta chains share one sample of origin, sequenced in a study of T cells in Graves' hyperthyroidism and ophthalmopathy. It was RNA transcripts that yielded the amplified TCR beta CDR3 regions. An initial round of RT-PCR targeting the TCR CDR3 relied on the HTBI primer set. TCRdb re-analysed the multiplex PCR reads in MiXCR, keeping a single row per CDR3 protein. The repertoire holds hundreds of thousands of distinct CDR3 sequences, with around a sixth as singletons. The sequenced material came from blood. The receptors come from a woman in her forties or fifties with Graves' hyperthyroidism that later progressed to Graves' ophthalmopathy.

This clonotype was picked up many times. At one end, the junction sequence differs from germline, possibly due to a read error. The chain combines TRBV7-9 with TRBJ1-1, with D unresolved. CDR1 is SEHNR and CDR2 is FQNEAQ in the germline V gene (reference sequence). This CDR3 comprises 12 residues. CDR3 amino acids: CASSFGVFEAFF. CDR3 DNA: TGCGCCAGCAGCTTCGGAGTGTTTGAAGCTTTCTTT.

This clonotype appeared many times. The CDR3 sequence: CASSGVRYDTEAFF. DNA of the CDR3: TGTGCCAGCAGTGGGGTCAGGTACGACACTGAAGCTTTCTTT. The chain is built from TRBV2 and TRBJ1-1; unclear D gene. Trimming stripped 4 bases from V and 3 bases from J, with 12 bases between. From germline, CDR1 is SNHLY and CDR2 FYNNEI. The CDR3 covers 14 residues. The entire variable domain, with the rest obtained from reference TRBV2 and TRBJ1-1, is as follows: EPEVTQTPSHQVTQMGQEVILRCVPISNHLYFYWYRQILGQKVEFLVSFYNNEISEKSEIFDDQFSVERPDGSNFTLKIRSTKLEDSAMYFCASSGVRYDTEAFFGQGTRLTVV.

Note on this clonotype: With a much larger clone just one base away, this may be a read error. This chain connects TRBV12-3 or TRBV12-4 to TRBJ1-4, with D perhaps matching TRBD1 (5 bases). The CDR3 loop spans 14 amino acids. Trimming took off 5 bases at V and 4 bases at J, with 11 bases between the two ends. CDR3 in amino acids: CASSQTVDNEKLFF. The CDR3 coding sequence is TGTGCCAGCAGTCAGACAGTGGATAATGAAAAACTGTTTTTT.

As to this clonotype: A read error may account for a junction end that differs from germline. The chain uses TRBV6-1 and TRBJ1-4; 7 bases are a match to TRBD1. Germline lookup yields CDR1 MNHNS and CDR2 SASEGT. The CDR3 is 14 residues long. This chain's CDR3 is CASRRQGANVKLFF. The CDR3 DNA reads TGTGCCAGCAGGAGACAGGGAGCTAATGTAAAACTGTTTTTT.

This clonotype occurred a few times. V is TRBV6-6 and J is TRBJ1-2; the D is unclear. CDR1 and CDR2 (germline): MNHNY, SVGAGI (reference sequence). V was trimmed by 8 bases and J by 2 bases, leaving 15 bases between them. The CDR3 covers 14 residues. The DNA for the CDR3 is TGTGCCAGCGAGCCCATGGCCCTGAACTATGGCTACACCTTC. Translated, it gives CASEPMALNYGYTF.

This clonotype has more than one count but fewer than ten. The J gene is TRBJ2-5, the V gene TRBV20-1, with D unclear. The germline CDR1 and CDR2 sequences are DFQATT and SNEGSKA (reference sequence). Trimming took 0 bases from V and 2 from J, leaving 7 bases between them. The CDR3 length is 13 residues. The CDR3 reads CSARDTVQETQYF. The DNA of the CDR3 is TGCAGTGCTAGAGACACAGTACAAGAGACCCAGTACTTC.

With regard to this clonotype: The final CDR3 position lacks the conserved phenylalanine or tryptophan, pointing to a likely read error. The chain combines TRBV11-2 with TRBJ2-7, with D hard to call. The germline V and J ends were trimmed by 0 bases and 3 bases, with 6 bases remaining between them. There are 13 residues in the CDR3. Per germline, CDR1 SGHAT and CDR2 FQNNGV. The CDR3: CASSLEYFYEQYY. The CDR3 bases are TGTGCCAGCAGCTTAGAATACTTCTACGAGCAGTACTAC.

This clonotype has ten or more counts. In DNA, the CDR3 is TGCGCCAGCAGCAGAACAGGGTTCGGGGCCAACGTCCTGACTTTC. Protein: CASSRTGFGANVLTF. The chain joins TRBV5-1 to TRBJ2-6; possible D gene TRBD1, 6 bases. Germline loops: CDR1 SGHRS, CDR2 YFSETQ. The germline V and J ends were trimmed by 4 bases and 4 bases, with 12 bases remaining between them. The CDR3 consists of 15 residues.

Here the CDR3 DNA reads TGTGCCAGCAGTTCCATGACAGGAGTGAGCAATCAGCCCCAGCATTTT. Translation gives CASSSMTGVSNQPQHF. This chain joins TRBV12-3 or TRBV12-4 and TRBJ1-5, with D possibly TRBD1 on 6 matching bases. The CDR3 loop spans 16 amino acids. With 4 bases removed from V and 1 base from J, the gap between germline ends came to 14 bases.

CDR3 in amino acids: CASSLLVSNQPQHF. The CDR3 nucleotides read TGTGCCAGCAGTTTATTGGTTAGCAATCAGCCCCAGCATTTT. This chain connects TRBV12-3 or TRBV12-4 to TRBJ1-5; unclear D gene. CDR3 size: 14 residues. The V end was cut by 2 bases, the J end by 0 bases, with 5 bases between.

This clonotype was counted at least ten times. The V and J genes are TRBV6-1 and TRBJ1-5, with TRBD1 matching over 8 bases. Germline lookup yields CDR1 MNHNS and CDR2 SASEGT. The CDR3 totals 14 residues. The ends lost 7 bases at V and 6 bases at J; junction bases unmatched: 8. For the CDR3, the DNA is TGTGCCAGCATAGACAGGGGTGAAGGTCAGCCCCAGCATTTT. Translation gives CASIDRGEGQPQHF.

This clonotype has a count of ten or more. The chain carries TRBV11-2 and TRBJ2-2; unclear D gene. CDR3 length: 13 amino acids. The V and J ends lost 4 bases and 3 bases respectively, with 6 bases between them. In germline, CDR1 is SGHAT, CDR2 FQNNGV. CDR3 nucleotide sequence: TGTGCCAGCAGCTCTAGTTACACCGGGGAGCTGTTTTTT. It specifies CASSSSYTGELFF.

The rearrangement joins TRBV4-1 to TRBJ2-5, with D perhaps TRBD2 (5 bases). Germline V lookup: CDR1 MGHRA, CDR2 YSYEKL. The CDR3 is made up of 13 amino acids. V lost 1 base and J lost 5, with 8 bases in between. CDR3 amino acids: CASSQGGLETQYF. CDR3 coding DNA: TGCGCCAGCAGCCAAGGAGGGTTGGAGACCCAGTACTTC.

This clonotype was seen ten or more times. The V call is TRBV3-1, the J call TRBJ1-2; tentative D call: TRBD1 (5 bases). The V and J ends lost 5 bases and 5 bases respectively, with 12 bases between them. CDR1 and CDR2 from the germline V gene are LGHDT and YNNKEL (reference sequence). The CDR3 covers 13 residues. The CDR3: CASSSPGEYGYTF. CDR3 nucleotide sequence: TGTGCCAGCAGCTCCCCGGGGGAATATGGCTACACCTTC. Drawing the rest from reference TRBV3-1 and TRBJ1-2, the complete variable domain is DTAVSQTPKYLVTQMGNDKSIKCEQNLGHDTMYWYKQDSKKFLKIMFSYNNKELIINETVPNRFSPKSPDKAHLNLHINSLELGDSAVYFCASSSPGEYGYTFGSGTRLTVV.